These 29 T cell receptor beta chains came from one sample sequenced in a study of CD8+CD57+ T cells in acquired aplastic anemia. Genomic DNA was employed as the template in profiling TCR beta VDJ and CDR3. MiXCR was run by TCRdb on the reads, yielding one entry per CDR3 protein. The sample holds roughly 300,000 distinct CDR3 sequences, approximately 55% seen once. Sequencing input: sorted CD4+, CD8+, or CD8+CD57+ T cells (not recorded which) from PBMCs. These receptors all come from a human donor with severe aplastic anemia or a healthy control (not recorded which).

The V and J genes are TRBV20-1 and TRBJ1-4; D is undetermined. The CDR3 spans 14 residues. V gave up 0 bases and J gave up 7 bases, with 12 bases separating them. In germline, CDR1 is DFQATT, CDR2 SNEGSKA (reference sequence). The CDR3 loop reads CSAREGRLGEKLFF. Written as DNA, the CDR3 is TGCAGTGCTAGAGAAGGGAGATTAGGTGAAAAACTGTTTTTT.

This sequence joins TRBV10-3 and TRBJ1-1; D is possibly TRBD1 (6 bases). The CDR3 contains 16 residues. V was cut by 5 bases and J by 6 bases, with 22 bases left in between. Germline CDR1 is ENHRY and CDR2 is SYGVKD. The CDR3 spells CAISTGQGGGTSEAFF. CDR3 nucleotide sequence: TGTGCCATCAGTACCGGCCAAGGGGGGGGGACGTCTGAAGCTTTCTTT.

The chain joins TRBV19 to TRBJ2-5; D is possibly TRBD2 (7 bases). Germline-derived CDR1 and CDR2 are LNHDA and SQIVND (reference sequence). The CDR3 totals 16 residues. The V end was cut by 3 bases, the J end by 4 bases, with 18 bases between. In nucleotides, the CDR3 is TGTGCCAGTAGTATCTCAGGGAGGGGGTTTGGAGAGACCCAGTACTTC. Protein sequence: CASSISGRGFGETQYF.

This clonotype was observed a handful of times. The V call is TRBV7-6, the J call TRBJ2-5; a weak D match, TRBD2 (6 bases). Trimming cost V 3 bases and J 5 bases, with 13 bases left between them. The CDR3 is 14 amino acids. Germline V gives CDR1 SGHVS, CDR2 FNYEAQ. CDR3 in amino acids: CASSLGLASETQYF. CDR3 sequence (DNA): TGTGCCAGCAGCTTGGGACTGGCCTCGGAGACCCAGTACTTC. The variable domain in full, with the rest retrieved from reference TRBV7-6 and TRBJ2-5, is GAGVSQSPRYKVTKRGQDVALRCDPISGHVSLYWYRQALGQGPEFLTYFNYEAQQDKSGLPNDRFSAERPEGSISTLTIQRTEQRDSAMYRCASSLGLASETQYFGPGTRLLVL.

Ten or more counts support this clonotype. This rearrangement joins TRBV3-1 to TRBJ2-7, with D perhaps TRBD1 or TRBD2 (6 bases each). Trimming removed 1 base at V and 3 bases at J, with 16 bases between. Germline-derived CDR1 and CDR2 are LGHDT and YNNKEL (reference sequence). The CDR3 has 16 residues. The CDR3 nucleotides are TGTGCCAGCAGCCAAGGGTGGGGGGCCGGGAACTACGAGCAGTACTTC. Protein product: CASSQGWGAGNYEQYF.

This rearrangement joins TRBV19 to TRBJ1-1; D gene ambiguous. The CDR3 loop spans 14 amino acids. Trimming cost V 0 bases and J 11 bases, with 16 bases left between them. Germline V gene lookup returns CDR1 LNHDA and CDR2 SQIVND (reference sequence). CDR3 sequence: CASSIDVSRRLAFF. Here the CDR3 DNA reads TGTGCCAGTAGTATAGATGTTTCTAGGAGGCTGGCTTTCTTT.

Written as DNA, the CDR3 is TGTGCCAGCAGCTTTAGTCGGGTCATCGATGAGCAGTTCTTC. The encoded protein is CASSFSRVIDEQFF. V usage is TRBV7-9 and J usage is TRBJ2-1; D gene uncertain. The CDR3 spans 14 residues. The V and J ends lost 3 bases and 8 bases respectively, with 14 bases between them. Germline CDR1 reads SEHNR; CDR2 reads FQNEAQ (reference sequence).

In its sample, this clonotype was seen many times. The V and J genes are TRBV12-3 or TRBV12-4 and TRBJ2-7; D perhaps matches TRBD2 (6 bases). With 0 bases removed from V and 4 bases from J, the gap between germline ends came to 10 bases. This CDR3 has 14 residues. The CDR3 region is CASSLASAGYEQYF. The CDR3 DNA sequence: TGTGCCAGCAGTTTAGCGTCGGCGGGATACGAGCAGTACTTC.

This sequence joins TRBV18 and TRBJ2-3; 8 bases are a match to TRBD2. The CDR3 totals 16 residues. V lost 5 bases and J lost 0; bases outside the gene matches: 7. Germline V gene lookup returns CDR1 KGHSH and CDR2 LQKENI. Here the CDR3 reads CASSAKQRGSTDTQYF. CDR3 in DNA: TGTGCCAGCTCAGCGAAGCAGCGGGGGAGCACAGATACGCAGTATTTT.

This clonotype was picked up many times. This rearrangement joins TRBV5-6 to TRBJ1-1; the D is unclear. CDR1 and CDR2 (germline): SGHDT, YYEEEE. With 4 bases removed from V and 4 bases from J, the gap between germline ends came to 14 bases. The CDR3 totals 14 residues. The CDR3 DNA is TGTGCCAGCAGCCCGGACGGACTTAGCACTGAAGCTTTCTTT. Its protein product is CASSPDGLSTEAFF.

The chain combines TRBV7-6 with TRBJ2-1, with TRBD2 matching 10 bases. The ends lost 4 bases at V and 7 bases at J; junction bases unmatched: 13. The V gene's germline CDR1 is SGHVS and CDR2 FNYEAQ. The CDR3 length is 17 residues. CDR3 residues: CASSSRVAAGGSNEQFF. Here the CDR3 DNA reads TGTGCCAGCAGCTCCAGAGTTGCAGCGGGAGGGTCGAATGAGCAGTTCTTC.

This clonotype was found many times. J is TRBJ2-7 and V is TRBV7-9, with a weak D call TRBD1 (8 bases). V was pared by 11 bases and J by 3 bases, with 14 bases between. Germline V lookup: CDR1 SEHNR, CDR2 FQNEAQ (reference sequence). This CDR3 is 12 amino acids long. The CDR3 sequence is CAVHRGGYEQYF. In nucleotides, the CDR3 is TGTGCCGTCCACAGGGGGGGCTACGAGCAGTACTTC.

This clonotype showed up many times. The chain recombines TRBV10-3 with TRBJ2-3, with TRBD2 matching over 10 bases. V dropped 5 bases and J dropped 5; count of bases not matched to a gene: 4. The CDR3 contains 14 residues. CDR1 is ENHRY, CDR2 SYGVKD, per germline. CDR3 DNA: TGTGCCATCAGTAGCGGGGGGGCAGAAGATACGCAGTATTTT. This encodes CAISSGGAEDTQYF.

This clonotype appeared many times. V usage is TRBV27 and J usage is TRBJ2-7; 7 bases are shared with TRBD1. The V gene end was trimmed by 3 bases and the J gene end by 7 bases; junction bases not matched to a gene: 12. This CDR3 spans 15 amino acids. Germline V gene lookup returns CDR1 MNHEY and CDR2 SMNVEV (reference sequence). CDR3 protein: CASSLTNVGGGEQYF. DNA for the CDR3: TGTGCCAGCAGTTTGACTAACGTAGGGGGCGGGGAGCAGTACTTC.

This clonotype came up a few times. The chain couples TRBV7-9 to TRBJ1-1, with no clear D. The CDR3 contains 14 residues. Germline lookup yields CDR1 SEHNR and CDR2 FQNEAQ (reference sequence). The V end lost 1 base, the J end lost 2 bases, and 8 bases lay between the germline ends. The CDR3 loop reads CASSLEVHNTEAFF. CDR3 DNA sequence: TGTGCCAGCAGCTTAGAGGTCCATAACACTGAAGCTTTCTTT.

The sample holds many counts of this clonotype. The J gene is TRBJ1-2, the V gene TRBV2; D is unresolved. The V gene's germline CDR1 is SNHLY and CDR2 FYNNEI. With 8 bases removed from V and 2 bases from J, the gap between germline ends came to 15 bases. The CDR3 extends over 14 amino acids. DNA of the CDR3: TGTGCCAGCGGGCCTCGGGAGGACAACTATGGCTACACCTTC. This sequence encodes CASGPREDNYGYTF. Looking up the rest from reference TRBV2 and TRBJ1-2 gives the full variable domain: EPEVTQTPSHQVTQMGQEVILRCVPISNHLYFYWYRQILGQKVEFLVSFYNNEISEKSEIFDDQFSVERPDGSNFTLKIRSTKLEDSAMYFCASGPREDNYGYTFGSGTRLTVV.

Details on this clonotype: At one boundary the junction diverges from the germline segment, which might be a read error. The chain links TRBV13 to TRBJ2-1; possibly TRBD1 or TRBD2 for D (6 bases each). Per germline, CDR1 PRHDT and CDR2 FYEKMQ (reference sequence). This CDR3 is built from 15 residues. In nucleotides, the CDR3 is TGTGCCAGCAGTTTAGGCCCGGGGGCGCGGAATGAGCAGTTCTTC. Its translation: CASSLGPGARNEQFF.

At least ten counts were recorded for this clonotype. The genes are TRBV27 and TRBJ1-2; the D gene is possibly TRBD1 (6 bases). Trimming left V 2 bases short and J 7 bases short, with 11 bases between. The CDR3 has 13 amino acids. In germline, CDR1 is MNHEY, CDR2 SMNVEV (reference sequence). The CDR3 DNA reads as TGTGCCAGCAGTTTAAACAGGGACTCTGGCTACACCTTC. Its translation: CASSLNRDSGYTF.

The V call is TRBV7-3, the J call TRBJ1-4, with TRBD1 as a possible D gene (5 bases). This CDR3 is 16 amino acids long. Germline loops: CDR1 SGHTA, CDR2 FQGTGA. Trimming removed 1 base from V and 5 bases from J, with 14 bases in between. CDR3 amino acids: CASSLRRRAGNEKLFF. The CDR3 DNA follows: TGTGCCAGCAGCTTAAGGAGGAGGGCAGGGAATGAAAAACTGTTTTTT.

V gene TRBV24-1 combines with J gene TRBJ2-7, with D possibly matching TRBD2 (6 bases). Germline V lookup: CDR1 KGHDR, CDR2 SFDVKD. The CDR3 is 15 residues long. Trimming took 4 bases from V and 3 from J, leaving 15 bases between them. CDR3 region: CATSEGGLGNYEQYF. In DNA form, the CDR3 reads TGTGCCACCAGTGAGGGGGGACTGGGGAACTACGAGCAGTACTTC.

This clonotype was seen ten or more times. The CDR3 nucleotides read TGCAGCGTTGAAGTATTTGGCAGCACCGCCGCTGAAGCTTTCTTT. It codes for CSVEVFGSTAAEAFF. The chain links TRBV29-1 to TRBJ1-1; D ambiguous. The length of the CDR3 is 15 residues. Germline CDR1 is SQVTM and CDR2 is ANQGSEA. Between the trimmed V and J ends, which lost 1 base and 6 bases, there was a span of 18 bases.

The gene calls are TRBV9 and TRBJ2-1; the D call may be TRBD1 or TRBD2 (5 bases each). The J call is in doubt because the DNA end fits TRBJ2-5 better. The CDR3 loop spans 15 amino acids. Per germline, CDR1 SGDLS and CDR2 YYNGEE. The CDR3 DNA follows: TGTGCCAGCAGCTTGGGGACGACTGGGAGAGAGACCCAGTACTTC. This sequence encodes CASSLGTTGRETQYF.

The gene calls are TRBV7-2 and TRBJ2-5; D uncertain. The CDR3 runs to 15 residues. Trimming removed 2 bases at V and 5 bases at J, with 15 bases between. Germline loops: CDR1 SGHTA, CDR2 FQGNSA. The CDR3 spells CASSLTRTEVETQYF. CDR3 DNA sequence: TGTGCCAGCAGCTTAACCCGGACGGAAGTGGAGACCCAGTACTTC.

The rearrangement uses TRBV12-3 or TRBV12-4 and TRBJ2-3; 11 nucleotides align to TRBD2. The trim removed 6 bases at V and 4 bases at J, leaving 9 bases unmatched. The CDR3 consists of 16 residues. The CDR3 region has the DNA TGTGCCAGCAGCCCACGTAGCGGGGGGGCGTCAGATACGCAGTATTTT. Amino acids: CASSPRSGGASDTQYF.

V is TRBV7-3 and J is TRBJ1-5; TRBD1 matches at 9 bases. V lost 1 base to trimming and J lost 3 bases; unmatched junction nucleotides: 4. CDR3 length: 16 amino acids. Per germline, CDR1 SGHTA and CDR2 FQGTGA. The CDR3 is CASSLIQGADNQPQHF. CDR3 bases: TGTGCCAGCAGCTTAATACAGGGGGCAGACAATCAGCCCCAGCATTTT.

As regards this clonotype: The conserved closing phenylalanine or tryptophan is absent in this CDR3, likely reflecting a read error. The chain uses TRBV7-2 and TRBJ1-6; 8 bases agree with TRBD1. The length of the CDR3 is 16 residues. V was pared by 5 bases and J by 6 bases, with 9 bases of the junction left unmatched. The V gene's germline CDR1 is SGHTA and CDR2 FQGNSA. Here the CDR3 DNA reads TGTGCCAGCAGCGCCGCCGGGACAGGAACTAATTCACCCCTCCACCTT. It encodes CASSAAGTGTNSPLHL.

About this clonotype: A much bigger clone sits one base away, suggesting this may be a read error. The chain links TRBV20-1 to TRBJ2-2; a weak D match, TRBD1 (6 bases). This CDR3 comprises 17 residues. V lost 2 bases and J lost 6, with 22 bases in between. Germline-derived CDR1 and CDR2 are DFQATT and SNEGSKA (reference sequence). CDR3 DNA sequence: TGCAGTGCTAGACCTCATAGGGACATCCTTAGTTCCGGGGAGCTGTTTTTT. This gives the protein CSARPHRDILSSGELFF.

The chain has TRBV2 and TRBJ1-6; TRBD1 matches 7 bases. Germline V gene data show CDR1 as SNHLY and CDR2 as FYNNEI. The CDR3 has 15 residues. Trimming took 5 bases from V and 7 from J; bases not matched to a gene: 8. As DNA, the CDR3 is TGTGCCAGCAGTACAGGGGCATCGGGGAATTCACCCCTCCACTTT. Protein sequence: CASSTGASGNSPLHF.

The chain links TRBV7-2 to TRBJ1-5, with D unclear. Trimming shortened V by 4 bases and J by 7 bases, and 11 bases separated the two germline ends. Germline V gene lookup returns CDR1 SGHTA and CDR2 FQGNSA. The CDR3 loop spans 13 amino acids. The chain's CDR3 is CASSSDRRQPQHF. The CDR3 DNA sequence: TGTGCCAGCAGCTCCGATAGGCGCCAGCCCCAGCATTTT. Drawing the rest from reference TRBV7-2 and TRBJ1-5, the complete variable domain is GAGVSQSPSNKVTEKGKDVELRCDPISGHTALYWYRQSLGQGLEFLIYFQGNSAPDKSGLPSDRFSAERTGGSVSTLTIQRTQQEDSAVYLCASSSDRRQPQHFGDGTRLSIL.